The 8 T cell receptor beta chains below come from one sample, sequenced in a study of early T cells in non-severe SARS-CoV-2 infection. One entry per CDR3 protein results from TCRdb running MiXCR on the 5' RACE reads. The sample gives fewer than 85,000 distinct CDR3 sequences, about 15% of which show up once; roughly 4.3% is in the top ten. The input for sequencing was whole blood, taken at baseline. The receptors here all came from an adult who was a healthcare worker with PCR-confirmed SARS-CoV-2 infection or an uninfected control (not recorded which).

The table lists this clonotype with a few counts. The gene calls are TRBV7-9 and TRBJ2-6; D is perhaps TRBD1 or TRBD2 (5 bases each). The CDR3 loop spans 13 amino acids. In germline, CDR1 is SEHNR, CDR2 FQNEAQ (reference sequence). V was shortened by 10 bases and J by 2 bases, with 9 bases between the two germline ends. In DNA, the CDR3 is TGTGCCACCCTGGGACCTGGGGCCAACGTCCTGACTTTC. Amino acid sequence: CATLGPGANVLTF.

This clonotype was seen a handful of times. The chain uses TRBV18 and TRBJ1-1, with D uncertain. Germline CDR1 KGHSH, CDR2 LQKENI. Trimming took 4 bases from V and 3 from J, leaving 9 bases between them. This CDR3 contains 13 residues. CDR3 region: CASSLATDTEAFF. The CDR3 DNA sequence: TGTGCCAGCTCACTCGCCACGGACACTGAAGCTTTCTTT.

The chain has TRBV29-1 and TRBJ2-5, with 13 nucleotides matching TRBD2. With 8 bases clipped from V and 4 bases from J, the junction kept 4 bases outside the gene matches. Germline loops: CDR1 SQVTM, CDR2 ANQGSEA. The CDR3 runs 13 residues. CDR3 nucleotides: TGCAGCATAAGACTAGCGGGAGGAGAGACCCAGTACTTC. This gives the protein CSIRLAGGETQYF.

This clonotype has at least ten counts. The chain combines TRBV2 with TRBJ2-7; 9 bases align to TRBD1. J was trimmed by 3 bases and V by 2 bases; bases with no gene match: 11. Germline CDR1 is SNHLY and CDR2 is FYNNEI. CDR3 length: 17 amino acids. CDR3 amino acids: CASSETARDREDYEQYF. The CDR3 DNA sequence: TGTGCCAGCAGTGAAACGGCCCGGGACAGGGAAGACTACGAGCAGTACTTC.

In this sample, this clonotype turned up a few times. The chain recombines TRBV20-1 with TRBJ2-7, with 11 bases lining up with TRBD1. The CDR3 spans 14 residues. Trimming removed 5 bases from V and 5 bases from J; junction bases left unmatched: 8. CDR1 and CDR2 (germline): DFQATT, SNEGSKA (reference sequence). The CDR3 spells CSAFTGTGGDEQYF. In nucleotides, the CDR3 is TGCAGTGCTTTTACCGGGACAGGGGGGGACGAGCAGTACTTC.

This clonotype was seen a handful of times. DNA for the CDR3: TGTGCCAGCAGCGTCCCCCTCGTCAGCGGGGGTACGAACATTCAGTACTTC. Protein: CASSVPLVSGGTNIQYF. This rearrangement joins TRBV28 to TRBJ2-4, with 8 bases fitting TRBD2. This CDR3 is 17 amino acids long. V shed 6 bases, J shed 7 bases, and the junction held 17 bases outside the gene matches. Germline V gene sequence: CDR1 MDHEN, CDR2 SYDVKM.

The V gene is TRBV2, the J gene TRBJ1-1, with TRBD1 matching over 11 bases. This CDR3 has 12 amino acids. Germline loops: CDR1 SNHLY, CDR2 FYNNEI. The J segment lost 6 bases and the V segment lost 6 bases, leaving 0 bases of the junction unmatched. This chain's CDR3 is CASRDRGPEAFF. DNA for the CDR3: TGTGCCAGCAGGGACAGGGGGCCTGAAGCTTTCTTT.

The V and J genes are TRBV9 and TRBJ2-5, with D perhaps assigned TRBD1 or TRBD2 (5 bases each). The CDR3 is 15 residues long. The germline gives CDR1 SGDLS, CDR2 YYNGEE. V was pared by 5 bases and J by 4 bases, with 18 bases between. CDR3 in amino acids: CASSRQVGARETQYF. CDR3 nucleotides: TGTGCCAGCAGTCGTCAGGTCGGGGCCAGAGAGACCCAGTACTTC.